This TCR beta chain was sequenced for a study of blood T cell repertoires in COVID-19. Study at large: PBMCs, B-cell-depleted T cells, or T cells provided the cDNA or gDNA that made up the material.

CDR3 length: 13 amino acids. V trimming: 4 bases; J trimming: 3 bases; junction bases outside the gene matches: 3. The V gene's germline CDR1 is SGHKS and CDR2 YYEKEE (reference sequence). Participants in the exposed group had met a COVID-19 case in the 2 weeks before joining the study. In the original analysis: From reference gene primer amplification, estimates of nucleated cell counts were derived. TCRdb keeps only in-frame clones here, not all; method: immunoSEQ multiplex PCR. The DNA was the basis for D and trimming; V, J and clone size are from that table. The sample records 350,000 to 450,000 clones, more than 85% being singletons.

Specimen: PBMCs or T cells enriched from blood (not recorded which). The gene calls are TRBV5-5 and TRBJ2-7; 8 bases line up with TRBD2. The TCR originated in a woman in her forties who had been exposed to COVID-19. The CDR3 sequence: CASSLTSVYEQYF. For the CDR3, the DNA is TGTGCCAGCAGCCTGACTAGCGTCTACGAGCAGTACTTC.